Listed below are T cell receptor beta chains from one sample, sequenced in a study of cytomegalovirus exposure and HLA in healthy donors. Profiled with immunoSEQ multiplex PCR; TCRdb holds only in-frame clones, not every one. This sample has hundreds of thousands of clones, with 88% found just once. Sequenced input: PBMCs. These receptors originate from a young woman in good health and CMV-seronegative. The CDR3 runs from the conserved cysteine through the conserved F or W. The D gene is left open where the match is weak. Clone size is shown for a subset of rows, as once, few, many or a class of expanded clone.

clone size: .; J gene: TRBJ2-5; V gene: TRBV2; D gene: TRBD1; CDR3 protein: CASRAATGVRETQYF; CDR3 DNA: TGTGCCAGCAGAGCCGCCACAGGGGTAAGGGAGACCCAGTACTTC
clone size: .; J gene: TRBJ1-4; V gene: TRBV2; D gene: .; CDR3 protein: CASSGQGPTNEKLFF; CDR3 DNA: TGTGCCAGCAGTGGCCAGGGTCCAACTAATGAAAAACTGTTTTTT
clone size: once; J gene: TRBJ2-3; V gene: TRBV9; D gene: TRBD2; CDR3 protein: CASNGRLAGGLDTQYF; CDR3 DNA: TGTGCCAGCAATGGTAGACTAGCGGGAGGGCTCGATACGCAGTATTTT
clone size: .; J gene: TRBJ2-1; V gene: TRBV2; D gene: .; CDR3 protein: CASSSESYNEQFF; CDR3 DNA: TGTGCCAGCAGTAGCGAATCCTACAATGAGCAGTTCTTC
clone size: .; J gene: TRBJ1-1; V gene: TRBV19; D gene: .; CDR3 protein: CASSIAKQGTEAFF; CDR3 DNA: TGTGCCAGTAGTATCGCGAAACAGGGCACTGAAGCTTTCTTT
clone size: .; J gene: TRBJ2-1; V gene: TRBV6-1; D gene: TRBD2; CDR3 protein: CASSPSGGSYNEQFF; CDR3 DNA: TGTGCCAGCAGTCCCAGCGGGGGCTCCTACAATGAGCAGTTCTTC
clone size: .; J gene: TRBJ2-3; V gene: TRBV28; D gene: .; CDR3 protein: CAGAPQPATSTDTQYF; CDR3 DNA: TGTGCCGGAGCCCCCCAGCCTGCTACTAGCACAGATACGCAGTATTTT
clone size: .; J gene: TRBJ2-7; V gene: TRBV11-2; D gene: TRBD2; CDR3 protein: CASSLGLAYEQYF; CDR3 DNA: TGTGCCAGCAGCTTAGGACTAGCATACGAGCAGTACTTC
clone size: .; J gene: TRBJ2-1; V gene: TRBV27; D gene: TRBD2; CDR3 protein: CASSLSGLAIYNEQFF; CDR3 DNA: TGTGCCAGCAGTTTATCGGGACTAGCGATCTACAATGAGCAGTTCTTC
clone size: .; J gene: TRBJ1-1; V gene: TRBV19; D gene: TRBD1; CDR3 protein: CASSRQGRLSEAFF; CDR3 DNA: TGTGCCAGTAGCCGACAGGGACGCCTGTCGGAGGCTTTCTTT
clone size: few; J gene: TRBJ2-1; V gene: TRBV30; D gene: .; CDR3 protein: CAWRDFNEQFF; CDR3 DNA: TGTGCCTGGAGGGACTTTAATGAGCAGTTCTTC
clone size: .; J gene: TRBJ2-1; V gene: TRBV9; D gene: TRBD2; CDR3 protein: CASSVELAVPGREQFF; CDR3 DNA: TGTGCCAGCAGCGTAGAACTAGCGGTCCCTGGACGTGAGCAGTTCTTC
clone size: .; J gene: TRBJ1-2; V gene: TRBV4-2; D gene: .; CDR3 protein: CASSQLTADYGYTF; CDR3 DNA: TGTGCCAGCAGCCAACTGACAGCTGACTATGGCTACACCTTC
clone size: .; J gene: TRBJ2-7; V gene: TRBV28; D gene: .; CDR3 protein: CATTSSYEQYF; CDR3 DNA: TGTGCCACCACAAGCTCCTACGAGCAGTACTTC
clone size: .; J gene: TRBJ1-5; V gene: TRBV7-3; D gene: TRBD1; CDR3 protein: CASSKNRGKDQPQHF; CDR3 DNA: TGTGCCAGCAGCAAGAACAGGGGTAAGGATCAGCCCCAGCATTTT